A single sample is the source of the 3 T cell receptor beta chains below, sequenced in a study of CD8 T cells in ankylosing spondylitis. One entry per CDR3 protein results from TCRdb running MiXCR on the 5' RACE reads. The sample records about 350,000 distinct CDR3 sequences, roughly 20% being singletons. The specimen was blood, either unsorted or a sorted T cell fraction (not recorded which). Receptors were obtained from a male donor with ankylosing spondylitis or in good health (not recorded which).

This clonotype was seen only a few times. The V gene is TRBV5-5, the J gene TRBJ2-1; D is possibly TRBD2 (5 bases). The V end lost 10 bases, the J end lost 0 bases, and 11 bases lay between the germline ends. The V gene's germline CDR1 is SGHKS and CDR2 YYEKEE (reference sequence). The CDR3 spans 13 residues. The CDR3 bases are TGTGCCTGGGGAGCGAACTCCTACAATGAGCAGTTCTTC. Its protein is CAWGANSYNEQFF.

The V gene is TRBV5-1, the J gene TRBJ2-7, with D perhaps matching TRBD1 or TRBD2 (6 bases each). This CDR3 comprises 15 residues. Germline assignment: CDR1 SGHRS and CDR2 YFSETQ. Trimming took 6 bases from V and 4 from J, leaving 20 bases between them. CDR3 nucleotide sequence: TGCGCCAGCACCCCCACCCCGGGGGCCAGATACGAGCAGTACTTC. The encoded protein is CASTPTPGARYEQYF. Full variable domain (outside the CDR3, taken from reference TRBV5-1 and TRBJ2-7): KAGVTQTPRYLIKTRGQQVTLSCSPISGHRSVSWYQQTPGQGLQFLFEYFSETQRNKGNFPGRFSGRQFSNSRSEMNVSTLELGDSALYLCASTPTPGARYEQYFGPGTRLTVT.

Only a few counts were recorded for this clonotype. The CDR3 nucleotides read TGTGCCAGCAGCACTAGCGGACCTCTGGGCGAGCAGTACTTC. Translation: CASSTSGPLGEQYF. J is TRBJ2-7 and V is TRBV12-3 or TRBV12-4, with 8 bases lining up with TRBD2. The V gene end was trimmed by 6 bases and the J gene end by 6 bases; junction bases not matched to a gene: 10. This CDR3 region has 14 residues.